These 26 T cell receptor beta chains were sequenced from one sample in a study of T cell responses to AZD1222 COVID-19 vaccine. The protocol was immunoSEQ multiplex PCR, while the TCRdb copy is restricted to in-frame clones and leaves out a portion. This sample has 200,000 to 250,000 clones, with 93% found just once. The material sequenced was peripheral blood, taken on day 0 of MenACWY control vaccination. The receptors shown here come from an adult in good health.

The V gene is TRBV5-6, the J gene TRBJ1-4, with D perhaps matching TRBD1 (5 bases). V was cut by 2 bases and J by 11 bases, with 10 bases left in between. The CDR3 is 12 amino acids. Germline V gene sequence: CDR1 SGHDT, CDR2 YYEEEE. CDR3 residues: CASSFWGEKLFF. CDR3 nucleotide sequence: TGTGCCAGCAGCTTTTGGGGGGAGAAACTGTTTTTT.

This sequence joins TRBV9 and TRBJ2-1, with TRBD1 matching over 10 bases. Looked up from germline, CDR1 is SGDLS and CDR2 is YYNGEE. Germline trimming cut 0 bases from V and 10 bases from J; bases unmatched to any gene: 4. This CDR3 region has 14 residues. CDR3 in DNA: TGTGCCAGCAGCGTAGGACAGGGGGCCAGCGAGCAGTTCTTC. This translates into CASSVGQGASEQFF.

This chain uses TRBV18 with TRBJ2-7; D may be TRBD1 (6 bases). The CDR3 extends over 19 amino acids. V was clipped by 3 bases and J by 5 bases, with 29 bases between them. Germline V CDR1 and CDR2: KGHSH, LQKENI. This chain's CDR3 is CASSPVGSRRGRGRDEQYF. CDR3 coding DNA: TGTGCCAGCTCACCCGTAGGAAGCCGGAGAGGCAGGGGACGGGACGAGCAGTACTTC.

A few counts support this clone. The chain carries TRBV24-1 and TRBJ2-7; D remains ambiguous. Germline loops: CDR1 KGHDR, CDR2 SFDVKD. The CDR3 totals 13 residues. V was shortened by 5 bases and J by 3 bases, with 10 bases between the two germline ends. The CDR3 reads CATSADGFYEQYF. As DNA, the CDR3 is TGTGCCACCAGTGCAGACGGATTCTACGAGCAGTACTTC.

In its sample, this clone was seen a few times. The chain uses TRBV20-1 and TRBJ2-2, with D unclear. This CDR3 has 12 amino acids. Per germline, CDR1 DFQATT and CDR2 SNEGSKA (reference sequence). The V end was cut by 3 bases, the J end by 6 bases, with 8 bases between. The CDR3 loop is CSASSGPGELFF. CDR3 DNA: TGCAGTGCTAGTTCGGGTCCCGGGGAGCTGTTTTTT.

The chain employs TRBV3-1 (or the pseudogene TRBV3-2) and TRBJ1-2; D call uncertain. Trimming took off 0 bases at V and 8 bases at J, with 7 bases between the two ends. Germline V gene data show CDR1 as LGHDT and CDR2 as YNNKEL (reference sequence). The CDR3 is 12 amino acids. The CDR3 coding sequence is TGTGCCAGCAGCCAAGATGGGAAAGGCTACACCTTC. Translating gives CASSQDGKGYTF.

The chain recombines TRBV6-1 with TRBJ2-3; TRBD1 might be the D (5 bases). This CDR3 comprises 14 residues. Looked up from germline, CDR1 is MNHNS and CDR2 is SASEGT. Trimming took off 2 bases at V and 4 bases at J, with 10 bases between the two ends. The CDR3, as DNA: TGTGCCAGCAGTGAAAGCCAGGGTCCAGATACGCAGTATTTT. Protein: CASSESQGPDTQYF.

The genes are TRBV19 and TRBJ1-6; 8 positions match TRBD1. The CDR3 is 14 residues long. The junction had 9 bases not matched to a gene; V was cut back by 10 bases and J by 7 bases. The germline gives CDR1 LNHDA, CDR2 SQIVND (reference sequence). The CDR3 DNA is TGTGCCACTACCACAGGGGGTGGCAATTCACCCCTCCACTTT. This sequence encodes CATTTGGGNSPLHF.

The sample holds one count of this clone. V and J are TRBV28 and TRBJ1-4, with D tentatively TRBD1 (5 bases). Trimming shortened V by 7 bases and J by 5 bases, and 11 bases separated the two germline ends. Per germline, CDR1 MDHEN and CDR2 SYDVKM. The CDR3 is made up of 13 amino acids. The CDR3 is CASNIRGNEKLFF. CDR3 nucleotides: TGTGCCAGCAATATACGGGGGAATGAAAAACTGTTTTTT. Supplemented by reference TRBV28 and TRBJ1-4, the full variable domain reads DVKVTQSSRYLVKRTGEKVFLECVQDMDHENMFWYRQDPGLGLRLIYFSYDVKMKEKGDIPEGYSVSREKKERFSLILESASTNQTSMYLCASNIRGNEKLFFGSGTQLSVL.

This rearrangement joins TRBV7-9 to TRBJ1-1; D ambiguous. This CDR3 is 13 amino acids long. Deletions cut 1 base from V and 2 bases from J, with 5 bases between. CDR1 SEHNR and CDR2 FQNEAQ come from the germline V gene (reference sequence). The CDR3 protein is CASSLDSNTEAFF. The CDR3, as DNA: TGTGCCAGCAGCTTAGACAGTAACACTGAAGCTTTCTTT.

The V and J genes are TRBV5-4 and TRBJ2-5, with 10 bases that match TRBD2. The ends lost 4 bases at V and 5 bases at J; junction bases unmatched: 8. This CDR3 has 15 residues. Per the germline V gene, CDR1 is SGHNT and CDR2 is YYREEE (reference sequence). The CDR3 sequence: CASSPEAGGRETQYF. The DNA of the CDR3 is TGTGCCAGCAGCCCGGAAGCGGGGGGGCGGGAGACCCAGTACTTC.

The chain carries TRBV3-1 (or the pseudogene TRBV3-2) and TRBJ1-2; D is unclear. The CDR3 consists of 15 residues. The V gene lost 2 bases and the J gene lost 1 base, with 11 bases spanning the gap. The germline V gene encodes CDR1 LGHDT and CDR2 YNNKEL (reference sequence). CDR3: CASSQRGLLNYGYTF. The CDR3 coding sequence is TGTGCCAGCAGCCAACGAGGTTTGCTTAACTATGGCTACACCTTC.

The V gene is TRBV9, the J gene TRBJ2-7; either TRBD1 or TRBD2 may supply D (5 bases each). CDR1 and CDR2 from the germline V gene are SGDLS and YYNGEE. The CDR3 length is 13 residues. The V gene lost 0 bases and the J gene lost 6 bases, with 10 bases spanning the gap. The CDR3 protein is CASSVVSGTEQYF. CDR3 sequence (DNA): TGTGCCAGCAGCGTAGTATCTGGGACCGAGCAGTACTTC.

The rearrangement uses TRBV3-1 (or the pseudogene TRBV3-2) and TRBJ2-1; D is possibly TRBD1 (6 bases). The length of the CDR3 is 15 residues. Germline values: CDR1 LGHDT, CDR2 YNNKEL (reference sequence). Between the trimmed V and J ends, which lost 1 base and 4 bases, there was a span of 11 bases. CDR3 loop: CASSQGTVDYNEQFF. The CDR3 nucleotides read TGTGCCAGCAGCCAAGGGACAGTGGATTACAATGAGCAGTTCTTC.

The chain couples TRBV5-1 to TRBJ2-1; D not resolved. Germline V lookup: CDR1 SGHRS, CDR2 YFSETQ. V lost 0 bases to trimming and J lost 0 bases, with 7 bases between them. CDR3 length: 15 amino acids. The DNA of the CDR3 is TGCGCCAGCAGCTTGGAGCAGAGCTCCTACAATGAGCAGTTCTTC. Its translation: CASSLEQSSYNEQFF.

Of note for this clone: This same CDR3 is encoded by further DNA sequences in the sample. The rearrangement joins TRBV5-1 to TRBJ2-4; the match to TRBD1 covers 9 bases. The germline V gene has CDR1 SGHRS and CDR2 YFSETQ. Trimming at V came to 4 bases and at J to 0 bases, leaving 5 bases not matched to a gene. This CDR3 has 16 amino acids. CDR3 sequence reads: CASSPGQGLAKNIQYF. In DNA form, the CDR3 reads TGCGCCAGCAGCCCGGGACAGGGACTAGCCAAAAACATTCAGTACTTC. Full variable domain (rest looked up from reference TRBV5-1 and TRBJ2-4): KAGVTQTPRYLIKTRGQQVTLSCSPISGHRSVSWYQQTPGQGLQFLFEYFSETQRNKGNFPGRFSGRQFSNSRSEMNVSTLELGDSALYLCASSPGQGLAKNIQYFGAGTRLSVL.

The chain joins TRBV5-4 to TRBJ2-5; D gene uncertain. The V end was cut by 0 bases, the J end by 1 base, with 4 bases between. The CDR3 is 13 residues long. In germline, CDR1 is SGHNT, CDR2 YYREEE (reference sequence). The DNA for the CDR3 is TGTGCCAGCAGCTTGGCTAGCCAAGAGACCCAGTACTTC. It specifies CASSLASQETQYF.

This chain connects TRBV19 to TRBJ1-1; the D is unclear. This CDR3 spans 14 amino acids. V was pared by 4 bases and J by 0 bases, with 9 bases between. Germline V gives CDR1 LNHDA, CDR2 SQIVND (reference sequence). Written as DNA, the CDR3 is TGTGCCAGTAGTAACAGTGGGATGAACACTGAAGCTTTCTTT. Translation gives CASSNSGMNTEAFF.

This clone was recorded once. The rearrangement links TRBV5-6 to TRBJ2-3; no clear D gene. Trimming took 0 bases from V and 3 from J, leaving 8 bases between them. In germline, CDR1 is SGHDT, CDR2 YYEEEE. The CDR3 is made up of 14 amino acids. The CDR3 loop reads CASSLGKRTDTQYF. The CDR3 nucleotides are TGTGCCAGCAGCTTGGGGAAGAGGACAGATACGCAGTATTTT.

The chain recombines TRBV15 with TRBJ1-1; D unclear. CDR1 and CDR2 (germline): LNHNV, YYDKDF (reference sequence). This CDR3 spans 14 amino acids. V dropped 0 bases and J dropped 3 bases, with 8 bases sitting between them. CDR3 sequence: CATSRDQRDTEAFF. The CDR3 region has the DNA TGTGCCACCAGCAGAGATCAGAGGGACACTGAAGCTTTCTTT.

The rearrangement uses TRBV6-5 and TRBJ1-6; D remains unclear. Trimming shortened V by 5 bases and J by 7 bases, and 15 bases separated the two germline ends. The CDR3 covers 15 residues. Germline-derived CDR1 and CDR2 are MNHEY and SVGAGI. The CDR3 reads CASSLSGEPNSPLHF. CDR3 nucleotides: TGTGCCAGCAGTCTCAGTGGGGAACCGAATTCACCCCTCCACTTT.

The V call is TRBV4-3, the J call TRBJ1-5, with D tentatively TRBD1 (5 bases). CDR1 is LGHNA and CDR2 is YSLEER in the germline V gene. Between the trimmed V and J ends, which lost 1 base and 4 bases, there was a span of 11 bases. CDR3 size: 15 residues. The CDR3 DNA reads TGCGCCAGCAGCCAAGGGCAGGGTTGGAATCAGCCCCAGCATTTT. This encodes CASSQGQGWNQPQHF.

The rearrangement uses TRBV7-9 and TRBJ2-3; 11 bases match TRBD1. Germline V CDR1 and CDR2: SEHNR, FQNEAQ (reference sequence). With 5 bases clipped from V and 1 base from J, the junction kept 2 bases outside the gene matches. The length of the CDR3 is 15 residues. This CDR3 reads CASSRGQGGTDTQYF. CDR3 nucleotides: TGTGCCAGCAGCCGGGGACAGGGGGGCACAGATACGCAGTATTTT.

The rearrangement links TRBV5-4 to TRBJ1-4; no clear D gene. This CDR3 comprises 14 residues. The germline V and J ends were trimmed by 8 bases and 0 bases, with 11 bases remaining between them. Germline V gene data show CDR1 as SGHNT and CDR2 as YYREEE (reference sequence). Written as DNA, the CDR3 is TGTGCCAGTTCCCGAAGAGCAACTAATGAAAAACTGTTTTTT. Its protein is CASSRRATNEKLFF. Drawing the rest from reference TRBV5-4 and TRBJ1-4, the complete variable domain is ETGVTQSPTHLIKTRGQQVTLRCSSQSGHNTVSWYQQALGQGPQFIFQYYREEENGRGNFPPRFSGLQFPNYSSELNVNALELDDSALYLCASSRRATNEKLFFGSGTQLSVL.

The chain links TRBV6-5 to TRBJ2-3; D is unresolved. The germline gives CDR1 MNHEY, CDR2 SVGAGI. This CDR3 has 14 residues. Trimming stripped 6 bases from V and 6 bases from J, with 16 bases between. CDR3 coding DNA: TGTGCCAGCAGCGCACTCTTGACTGCTGATACGCAGTATTTT. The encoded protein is CASSALLTADTQYF.

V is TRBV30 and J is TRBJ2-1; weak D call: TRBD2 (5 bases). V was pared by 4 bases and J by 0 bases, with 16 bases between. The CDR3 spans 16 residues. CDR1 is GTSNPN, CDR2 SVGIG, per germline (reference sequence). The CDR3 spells CAWIGRVTGSYNEQFF. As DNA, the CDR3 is TGTGCCTGGATTGGGCGGGTAACGGGCTCCTACAATGAGCAGTTCTTC.